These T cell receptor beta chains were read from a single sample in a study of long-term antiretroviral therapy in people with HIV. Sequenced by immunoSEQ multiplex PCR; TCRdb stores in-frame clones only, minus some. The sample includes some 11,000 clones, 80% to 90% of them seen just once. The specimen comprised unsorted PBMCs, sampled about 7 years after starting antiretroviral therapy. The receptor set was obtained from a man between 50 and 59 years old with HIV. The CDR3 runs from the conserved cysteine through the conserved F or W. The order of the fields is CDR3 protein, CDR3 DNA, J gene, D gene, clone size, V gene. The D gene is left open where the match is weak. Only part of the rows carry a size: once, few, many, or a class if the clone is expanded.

CDR3 protein: CAWSGQGTTIYF
CDR3 DNA: TGTGCCTGGAGCGGACAGGGGACAACCATATATTTT
J gene: TRBJ1-3
D gene: TRBD1
clone size: -
V gene: TRBV30

CDR3 protein: CAISESEGDSSYEQYF
CDR3 DNA: TGTGCCATCAGTGAGTCGGAAGGGGACTCCTCCTACGAGCAGTACTTC
J gene: TRBJ2-7
D gene: -
clone size: -
V gene: TRBV10-3

CDR3 protein: CASSSAGYETQYF
CDR3 DNA: TGCGCCAGCAGCTCGGCCGGATACGAGACCCAGTACTTC
J gene: TRBJ2-5
D gene: -
clone size: few
V gene: TRBV5-1

CDR3 protein: CASSLWGGGTEAFF
CDR3 DNA: TGTGCCAGCAGTTTATGGGGGGGAGGGACTGAAGCTTTCTTT
J gene: TRBJ1-1
D gene: -
clone size: -
V gene: TRBV27

CDR3 protein: CATGTGKGYTDTQYF
CDR3 DNA: TGTGCTACCGGGACAGGGAAAGGCTACACAGATACGCAGTATTTT
J gene: TRBJ2-3
D gene: TRBD1
clone size: -
V gene: TRBV6-1

CDR3 protein: CASSQDLGGHYNEQFF
CDR3 DNA: TGCGCCAGCAGCCAAGATTTAGGGGGCCACTACAATGAGCAGTTCTTC
J gene: TRBJ2-1
D gene: TRBD1
clone size: -
V gene: TRBV4-1

CDR3 protein: CASSLGQLPSYEQYF
CDR3 DNA: TGTGCCAGCAGCTTGGGTCAGCTCCCCTCCTACGAGCAGTACTTC
J gene: TRBJ2-7
D gene: -
clone size: few
V gene: TRBV5-6

CDR3 protein: CASSFTPSEQFF
CDR3 DNA: TGCGCCAGCAGCTTTACTCCCTCCGAGCAGTTCTTC
J gene: TRBJ2-1
D gene: -
clone size: -
V gene: TRBV5-1

CDR3 protein: CASSGGGNTEAFF
CDR3 DNA: TGCGCCAGCAGTGGAGGCGGGAACACTGAAGCTTTCTTT
J gene: TRBJ1-1
D gene: -
clone size: -
V gene: TRBV10-2

CDR3 protein: CASSYSEGAYDGYTF
CDR3 DNA: TGTGCCAGCAGTTACTCGGAGGGGGCCTATGATGGCTACACCTTC
J gene: TRBJ1-2
D gene: TRBD1
clone size: -
V gene: TRBV6-5

CDR3 protein: CASSEGPGSLNTGELFF
CDR3 DNA: TGTGCCAGCAGTGAAGGGCCAGGGAGCTTGAACACCGGGGAGCTGTTTTTT
J gene: TRBJ2-2
D gene: -
clone size: -
V gene: TRBV6-1

CDR3 protein: CASSLGSGGVYEQYF
CDR3 DNA: TGTGCCAGCAGCTTGGGGAGCGGGGGGGTCTACGAGCAGTACTTC
J gene: TRBJ2-7
D gene: TRBD2
clone size: once
V gene: TRBV7-6

CDR3 protein: CASSQEWRGAYEQYF
CDR3 DNA: TGTGCCAGCAGCCAAGAGTGGCGGGGGGCGTACGAGCAGTACTTC
J gene: TRBJ2-7
D gene: TRBD2
clone size: -
V gene: TRBV4-2

CDR3 protein: CASSMRGGWYEQYF
CDR3 DNA: TGTGCCAGTAGTATGAGAGGGGGCTGGTACGAGCAGTACTTC
J gene: TRBJ2-7
D gene: TRBD1
clone size: few
V gene: TRBV19

CDR3 protein: CASSFGTGPSYEQYF
CDR3 DNA: TGTGCCAGCAGCTTCGGGACAGGGCCTTCCTACGAGCAGTACTTC
J gene: TRBJ2-7
D gene: TRBD1
clone size: -
V gene: TRBV11-2

CDR3 protein: CASSPGLGSDEQYF
CDR3 DNA: TGTGCCAGCTCCCCGGGCCTGGGTAGCGACGAGCAGTACTTC
J gene: TRBJ2-7
D gene: -
clone size: -
V gene: TRBV2

CDR3 protein: CASRPSLGQYGYTF
CDR3 DNA: TGTGCCAGCAGGCCCTCTCTCGGACAGTATGGCTACACCTTC
J gene: TRBJ1-2
D gene: -
clone size: -
V gene: TRBV11-2

CDR3 protein: CASSRTVGGTEAFF
CDR3 DNA: TGTGCCAGTAGTAGGACAGTCGGCGGCACTGAAGCTTTCTTT
J gene: TRBJ1-1
D gene: -
clone size: -
V gene: TRBV19

CDR3 protein: CASSSPAYEQYF
CDR3 DNA: TGTGCCAGCTCCTCACCCGCCTACGAGCAGTACTTC
J gene: TRBJ2-7
D gene: -
clone size: -
V gene: TRBV5-6

CDR3 protein: CASSLVAGGHEQYF
CDR3 DNA: TGTGCCAGCAGTCTGGTGGCAGGGGGCCACGAGCAGTACTTC
J gene: TRBJ2-7
D gene: TRBD1
clone size: -
V gene: TRBV6-1

CDR3 protein: CASSLGRGGYNEQFF
CDR3 DNA: TGTGCCAGCAGCTTGGGGCGGGGGGGTTACAATGAGCAGTTCTTC
J gene: TRBJ2-1
D gene: TRBD2
clone size: -
V gene: TRBV5-4

CDR3 protein: CASSLPGTNQPQHF
CDR3 DNA: TGTGCCAGCAGCTTACCCGGGACGAACCAGCCCCAGCATTTT
J gene: TRBJ1-5
D gene: -
clone size: -
V gene: TRBV7-2

CDR3 protein: CASSSWDYGDTQYF
CDR3 DNA: TGTGCCAGCAGCTCATGGGACTACGGAGATACGCAGTATTTT
J gene: TRBJ2-3
D gene: TRBD2
clone size: -
V gene: TRBV5-6

CDR3 protein: CASSIQVTGELFF
CDR3 DNA: TGTGCCAGTAGTATACAGGTCACCGGGGAGCTGTTTTTT
J gene: TRBJ2-2
D gene: -
clone size: once
V gene: TRBV19

CDR3 protein: CASSLERTGGGEQYF
CDR3 DNA: TGTGCCAGCAGCTTAGAGAGAACAGGGGGCGGCGAGCAGTACTTC
J gene: TRBJ2-7
D gene: TRBD1
clone size: -
V gene: TRBV11-2

CDR3 protein: CAIIVAGALPTDTQYF
CDR3 DNA: TGTGCCATCATAGTAGCGGGGGCCCTCCCCACAGATACGCAGTATTTT
J gene: TRBJ2-3
D gene: TRBD2
clone size: -
V gene: TRBV10-3

CDR3 protein: CASGSQGGWEQYF
CDR3 DNA: TGTGCCAGCGGTTCTCAAGGGGGATGGGAGCAGTACTTC
J gene: TRBJ2-7
D gene: -
clone size: -
V gene: TRBV6-6

CDR3 protein: CASSDWGQGALEGTEAFF
CDR3 DNA: TGTGCCAGCAGTGATTGGGGACAGGGGGCCCTTGAGGGGACTGAAGCTTTCTTT
J gene: TRBJ1-1
D gene: TRBD1
clone size: -
V gene: TRBV2

CDR3 protein: CAWSVPLASYGYTF
CDR3 DNA: TGTGCCTGGAGTGTACCTCTCGCGAGCTATGGCTACACCTTC
J gene: TRBJ1-2
D gene: -
clone size: once
V gene: TRBV30

CDR3 protein: CAISERDRGPEAFF
CDR3 DNA: TGTGCCATCAGTGAAAGAGACAGGGGGCCTGAAGCTTTCTTT
J gene: TRBJ1-1
D gene: TRBD1
clone size: -
V gene: TRBV10-3

CDR3 protein: CASSVLEGRGTGELFF
CDR3 DNA: TGTGCCAGCAGCGTACTAGAAGGCCGGGGGACCGGGGAGCTGTTTTTT
J gene: TRBJ2-2
D gene: -
clone size: -
V gene: TRBV9

CDR3 protein: CASSLVLAGGPLFTDTQYF
CDR3 DNA: TGTGCCAGCAGCTTAGTTCTAGCGGGGGGCCCCCTCTTCACAGATACGCAGTATTTT
J gene: TRBJ2-3
D gene: TRBD2
clone size: -
V gene: TRBV7-8

CDR3 protein: CATSSYTLNTEAFF
CDR3 DNA: TGTGCCACCAGCAGTTACACCCTGAACACTGAAGCTTTCTTT
J gene: TRBJ1-1
D gene: -
clone size: -
V gene: TRBV15

CDR3 protein: CASSEALRYNSPLHF
CDR3 DNA: TGTGCCAGCAGTGAAGCGCTTCGGTATAATTCACCCCTCCACTTT
J gene: TRBJ1-6
D gene: -
clone size: few
V gene: TRBV2

CDR3 protein: CAWIWNTEAFF
CDR3 DNA: TGTGCCTGGATCTGGAACACTGAAGCTTTCTTT
J gene: TRBJ1-1
D gene: -
clone size: -
V gene: TRBV30

CDR3 protein: CASSSRGPTEAFF
CDR3 DNA: TGTGCCAGCAGCTCCAGGGGGCCAACTGAAGCTTTCTTT
J gene: TRBJ1-1
D gene: TRBD1
clone size: once
V gene: TRBV6-5

CDR3 protein: CASSPGGLAVTDTQYF
CDR3 DNA: TGTGCCAGCAGCCCTGGGGGACTAGCGGTGACAGATACGCAGTATTTT
J gene: TRBJ2-3
D gene: TRBD2
clone size: -
V gene: TRBV9

CDR3 protein: CASSPGQVYEQYF
CDR3 DNA: TGTGCCAGCAGCCCGGGACAGGTCTACGAGCAGTACTTC
J gene: TRBJ2-7
D gene: TRBD1
clone size: once
V gene: TRBV11-2

CDR3 protein: CASSLDGSYEQYF
CDR3 DNA: TGTGCCAGCAGTTTGGACGGTTCCTACGAGCAGTACTTC
J gene: TRBJ2-7
D gene: -
clone size: -
V gene: TRBV6-5

CDR3 protein: CASSYPTSGKYNEQFF
CDR3 DNA: TGTGCCAGCAGCTACCCGACTAGCGGTAAATACAATGAGCAGTTCTTC
J gene: TRBJ2-1
D gene: TRBD2
clone size: -
V gene: TRBV13

CDR3 protein: CASSLSENEQFF
CDR3 DNA: TGTGCCAGCAGCTTATCAGAGAATGAGCAGTTCTTC
J gene: TRBJ2-1
D gene: -
clone size: -
V gene: TRBV7-9

CDR3 protein: CASSVSGALTEAFF
CDR3 DNA: TGTGCCAGCAGCGTAAGTGGGGCGCTTACTGAAGCTTTCTTT
J gene: TRBJ1-1
D gene: -
clone size: -
V gene: TRBV9

CDR3 protein: CAVRQGTTNTEAFF
CDR3 DNA: TGTGCCGTGAGACAGGGGACGACTAACACTGAAGCTTTCTTT
J gene: TRBJ1-1
D gene: TRBD1
clone size: -
V gene: TRBV10-3

CDR3 protein: CASSATSGGADNEQFF
CDR3 DNA: TGTGCCAGCAGCGCAACTAGCGGGGGGGCTGACAATGAGCAGTTCTTC
J gene: TRBJ2-1
D gene: TRBD2
clone size: -
V gene: TRBV11-3